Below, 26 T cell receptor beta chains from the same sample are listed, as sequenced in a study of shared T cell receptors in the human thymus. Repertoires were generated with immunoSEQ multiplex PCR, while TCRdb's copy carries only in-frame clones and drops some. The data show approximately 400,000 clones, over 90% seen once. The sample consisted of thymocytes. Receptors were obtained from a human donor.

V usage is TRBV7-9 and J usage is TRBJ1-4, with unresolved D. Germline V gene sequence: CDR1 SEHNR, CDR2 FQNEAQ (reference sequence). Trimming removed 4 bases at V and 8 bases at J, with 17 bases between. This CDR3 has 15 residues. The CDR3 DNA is TGTGCCAGCAGCTGGCAGGAGTTCCCGGGGGAAAAACTGTTTTTT. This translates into CASSWQEFPGEKLFF.

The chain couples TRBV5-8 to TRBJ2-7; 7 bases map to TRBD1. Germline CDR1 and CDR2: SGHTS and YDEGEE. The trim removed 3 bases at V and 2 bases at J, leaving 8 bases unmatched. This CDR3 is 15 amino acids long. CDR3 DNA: TGTGCCAGCAGCTACCGGGACAGTGAAACCTACGAGCAGTACTTC. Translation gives CASSYRDSETYEQYF.

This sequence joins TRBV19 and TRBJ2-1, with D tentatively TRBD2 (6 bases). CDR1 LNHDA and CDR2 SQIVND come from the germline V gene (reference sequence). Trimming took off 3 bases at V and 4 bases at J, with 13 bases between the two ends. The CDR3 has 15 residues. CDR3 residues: CASSMEGWSYNEQFF. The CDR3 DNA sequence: TGTGCCAGTAGTATGGAGGGTTGGTCTTACAATGAGCAGTTCTTC.

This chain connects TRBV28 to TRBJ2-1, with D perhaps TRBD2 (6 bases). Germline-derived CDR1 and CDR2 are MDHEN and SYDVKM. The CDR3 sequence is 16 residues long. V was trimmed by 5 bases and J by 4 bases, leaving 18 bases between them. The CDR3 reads CASSPFGRDSYNEQFF. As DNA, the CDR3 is TGTGCCAGCAGTCCCTTTGGGCGGGATTCATACAATGAGCAGTTCTTC.

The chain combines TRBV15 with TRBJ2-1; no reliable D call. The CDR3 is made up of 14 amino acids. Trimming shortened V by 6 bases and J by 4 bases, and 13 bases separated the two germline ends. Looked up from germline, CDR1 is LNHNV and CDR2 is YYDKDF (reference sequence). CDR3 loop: CATRSPAIYNEQFF. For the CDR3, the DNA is TGTGCCACCAGGTCCCCTGCAATTTACAATGAGCAGTTCTTC. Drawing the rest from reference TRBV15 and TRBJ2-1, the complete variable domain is DAMVIQNPRYQVTQFGKPVTLSCSQTLNHNVMYWYQQKSSQAPKLLFHYYDKDFNNEADTPDNFQSRRPNTSFCFLDIRSPGLGDTAMYLCATRSPAIYNEQFFGPGTRLTVL.

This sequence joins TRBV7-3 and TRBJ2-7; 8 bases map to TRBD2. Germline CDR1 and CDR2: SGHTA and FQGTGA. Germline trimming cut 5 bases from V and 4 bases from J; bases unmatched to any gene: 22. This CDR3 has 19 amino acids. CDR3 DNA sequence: TGTGCCAGCAGCCCCGGGAGCGGGAGCAGTCAGCCCCTTAATTACGAGCAGTACTTC. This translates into CASSPGSGSSQPLNYEQYF.

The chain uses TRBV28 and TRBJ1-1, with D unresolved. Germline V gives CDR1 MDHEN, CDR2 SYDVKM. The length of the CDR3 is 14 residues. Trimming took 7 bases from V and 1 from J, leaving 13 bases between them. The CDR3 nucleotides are TGTGCCAGCACCCACACGGACCGGAACACTGAAGCTTTCTTT. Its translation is CASTHTDRNTEAFF.

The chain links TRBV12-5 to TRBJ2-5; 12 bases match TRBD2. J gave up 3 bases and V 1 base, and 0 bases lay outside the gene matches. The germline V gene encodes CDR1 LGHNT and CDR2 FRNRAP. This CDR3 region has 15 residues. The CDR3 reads CASGLGLAGEETQYF. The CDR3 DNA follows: TGTGCTAGTGGTTTGGGACTAGCGGGAGAAGAGACCCAGTACTTC. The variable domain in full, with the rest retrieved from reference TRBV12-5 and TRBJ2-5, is DARVTQTPRHKVTEMGQEVTMRCQPILGHNTVFWYRQTMMQGLELLAYFRNRAPLDDSGMPKDRFSAEMPDATLATLKIQPSEPRDSAVYFCASGLGLAGEETQYFGPGTRLLVL.

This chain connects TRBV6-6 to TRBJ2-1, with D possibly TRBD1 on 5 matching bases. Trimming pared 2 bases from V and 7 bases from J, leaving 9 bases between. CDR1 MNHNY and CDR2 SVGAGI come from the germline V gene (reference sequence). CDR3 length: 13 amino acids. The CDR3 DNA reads TGTGCCAGCAGTTACGCCCACAGGAATGAGCAGTTCTTC. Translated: CASSYAHRNEQFF.

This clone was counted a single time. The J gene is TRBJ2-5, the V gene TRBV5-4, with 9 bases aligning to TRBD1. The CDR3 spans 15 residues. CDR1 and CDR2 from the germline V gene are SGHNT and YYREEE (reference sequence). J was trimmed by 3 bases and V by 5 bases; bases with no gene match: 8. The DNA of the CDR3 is TGTGCCAGCAGGTCAACCGGGACAGGGAAAGAGACCCAGTACTTC. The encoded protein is CASRSTGTGKETQYF.

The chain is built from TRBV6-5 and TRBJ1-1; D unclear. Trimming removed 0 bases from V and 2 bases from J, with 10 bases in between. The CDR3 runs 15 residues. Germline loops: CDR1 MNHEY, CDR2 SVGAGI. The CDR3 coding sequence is TGTGCCAGCAGTTACTCGTCCAGAAAAAACACTGAAGCTTTCTTT. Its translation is CASSYSSRKNTEAFF.

The chain's CDR3 is CASSFLLAATRYEQYF. CDR3 coding DNA: TGTGCCAGCAGTTTTTTACTAGCGGCCACTCGGTACGAGCAGTACTTC. This chain connects TRBV5-6 to TRBJ2-7, with TRBD2 matching 8 bases. Germline V CDR1 and CDR2: SGHDT, YYEEEE. The V segment lost 5 bases and the J segment 4 bases; nucleotides outside the gene matches: 14. The CDR3 sequence is 16 residues long.

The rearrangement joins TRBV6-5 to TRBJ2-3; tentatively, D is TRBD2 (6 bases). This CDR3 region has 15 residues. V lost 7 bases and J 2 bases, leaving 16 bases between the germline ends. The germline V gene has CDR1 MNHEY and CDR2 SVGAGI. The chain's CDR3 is CASKIRTTFTDTQYF. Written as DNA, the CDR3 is TGTGCCAGCAAAATACGGACTACCTTCACAGATACGCAGTATTTT.

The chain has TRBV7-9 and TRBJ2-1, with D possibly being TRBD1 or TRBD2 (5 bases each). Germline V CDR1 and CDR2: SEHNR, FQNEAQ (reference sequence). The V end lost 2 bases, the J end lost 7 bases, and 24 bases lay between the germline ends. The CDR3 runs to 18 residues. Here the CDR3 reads CASSLRVRVRAGRNEQFF. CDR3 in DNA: TGTGCCAGCAGCTTAAGGGTTCGGGTCAGGGCGGGTAGGAATGAGCAGTTCTTC.

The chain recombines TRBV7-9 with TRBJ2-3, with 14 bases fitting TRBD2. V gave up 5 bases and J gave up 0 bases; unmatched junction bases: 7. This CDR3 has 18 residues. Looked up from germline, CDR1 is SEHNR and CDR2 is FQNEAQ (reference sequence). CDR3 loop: CASSPGLAGDPSTDTQYF. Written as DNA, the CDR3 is TGTGCCAGCAGCCCGGGACTAGCGGGAGACCCTAGCACAGATACGCAGTATTTT. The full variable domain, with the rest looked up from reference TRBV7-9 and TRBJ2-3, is DTGVSQNPRHKITKRGQNVTFRCDPISEHNRLYWYRQTLGQGPEFLTYFQNEAQLEKSRLLSDRFSAERPKGSFSTLEIQRTEQGDSAMYLCASSPGLAGDPSTDTQYFGPGTRLTVL.

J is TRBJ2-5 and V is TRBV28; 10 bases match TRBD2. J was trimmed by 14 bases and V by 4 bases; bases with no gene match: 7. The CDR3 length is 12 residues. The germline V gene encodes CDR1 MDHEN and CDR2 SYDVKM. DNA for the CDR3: TGTGCCAGCAGTTCCGGACTAGCGGATTCTTACTTC. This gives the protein CASSSGLADSYF.

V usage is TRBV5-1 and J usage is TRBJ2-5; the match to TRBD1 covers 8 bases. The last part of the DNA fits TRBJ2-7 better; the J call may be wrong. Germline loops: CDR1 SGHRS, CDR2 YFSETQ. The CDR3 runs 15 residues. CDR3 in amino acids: CASSLEGRGLNEQYF. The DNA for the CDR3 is TGCGCCAGCAGCTTGGAAGGCAGGGGGCTCAACGAGCAGTACTTC.

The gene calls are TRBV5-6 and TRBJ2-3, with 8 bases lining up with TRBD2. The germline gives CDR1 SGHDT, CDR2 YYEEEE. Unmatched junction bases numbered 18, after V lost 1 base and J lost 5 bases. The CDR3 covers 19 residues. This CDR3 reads CASSLSGGPGTSGKDTQYF. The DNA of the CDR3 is TGTGCCAGCAGCTTGTCGGGGGGGCCCGGTACTAGCGGAAAAGATACGCAGTATTTT. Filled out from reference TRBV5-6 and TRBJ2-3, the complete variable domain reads DAGVTQSPTHLIKTRGQQVTLRCSPKSGHDTVSWYQQALGQGPQFIFQYYEEEERQRGNFPDRFSGHQFPNYSSELNVNALLLGDSALYLCASSLSGGPGTSGKDTQYFGPGTRLTVL.

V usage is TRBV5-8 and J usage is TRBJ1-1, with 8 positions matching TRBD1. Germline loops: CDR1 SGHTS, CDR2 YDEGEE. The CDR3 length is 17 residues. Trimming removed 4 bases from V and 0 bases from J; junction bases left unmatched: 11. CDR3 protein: CASSPEGARGLNTEAFF. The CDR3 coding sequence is TGTGCCAGCAGCCCGGAAGGGGCCAGGGGGCTGAACACTGAAGCTTTCTTT.

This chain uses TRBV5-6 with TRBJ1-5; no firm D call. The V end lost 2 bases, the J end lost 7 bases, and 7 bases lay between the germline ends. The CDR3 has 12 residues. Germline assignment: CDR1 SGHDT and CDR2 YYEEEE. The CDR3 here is CASSFSGQPQHF. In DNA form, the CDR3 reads TGTGCCAGCAGCTTTAGTGGGCAGCCCCAGCATTTT. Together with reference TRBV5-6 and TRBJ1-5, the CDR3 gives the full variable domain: DAGVTQSPTHLIKTRGQQVTLRCSPKSGHDTVSWYQQALGQGPQFIFQYYEEEERQRGNFPDRFSGHQFPNYSSELNVNALLLGDSALYLCASSFSGQPQHFGDGTRLSIL.

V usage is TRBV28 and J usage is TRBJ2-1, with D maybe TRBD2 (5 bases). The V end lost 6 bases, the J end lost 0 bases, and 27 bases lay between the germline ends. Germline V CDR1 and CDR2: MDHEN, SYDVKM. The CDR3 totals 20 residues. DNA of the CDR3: TGTGCCAGCAGCAGCCGGCGGCCTCTGGGAGCAGGCGCCTCCTACAATGAGCAGTTCTTC. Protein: CASSSRRPLGAGASYNEQFF.

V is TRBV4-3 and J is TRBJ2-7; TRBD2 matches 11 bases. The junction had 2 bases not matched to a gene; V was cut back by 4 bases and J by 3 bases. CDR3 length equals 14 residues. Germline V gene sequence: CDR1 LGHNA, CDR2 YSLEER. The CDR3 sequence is CASSPGLADYEQYF. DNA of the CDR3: TGCGCCAGCAGCCCGGGACTAGCGGACTACGAGCAGTACTTC.

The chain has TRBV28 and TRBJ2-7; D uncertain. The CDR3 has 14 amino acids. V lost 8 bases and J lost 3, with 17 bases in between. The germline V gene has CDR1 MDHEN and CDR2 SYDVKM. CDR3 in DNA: TGTGCCAGCGGTGGCCGTGTCGCAGGCTACGAGCAGTACTTC. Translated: CASGGRVAGYEQYF.

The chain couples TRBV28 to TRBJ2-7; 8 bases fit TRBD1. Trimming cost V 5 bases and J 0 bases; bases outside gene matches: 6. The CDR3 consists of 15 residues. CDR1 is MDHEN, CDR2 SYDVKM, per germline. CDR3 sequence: CASSEDREDSYEQYF. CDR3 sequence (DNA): TGTGCCAGCAGTGAGGACAGGGAGGACTCCTACGAGCAGTACTTC.

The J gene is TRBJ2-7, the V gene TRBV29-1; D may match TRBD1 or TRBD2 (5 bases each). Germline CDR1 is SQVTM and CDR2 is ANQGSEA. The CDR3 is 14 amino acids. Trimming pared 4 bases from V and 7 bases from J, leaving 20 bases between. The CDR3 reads CSVGGDPRGREQYF. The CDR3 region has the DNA TGCAGCGTTGGAGGGGATCCACGGGGCCGGGAGCAGTACTTC.

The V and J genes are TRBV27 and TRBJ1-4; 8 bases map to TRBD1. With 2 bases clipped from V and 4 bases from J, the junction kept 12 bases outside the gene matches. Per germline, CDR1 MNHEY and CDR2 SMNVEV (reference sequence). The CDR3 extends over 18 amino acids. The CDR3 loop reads CASSLRGRRGQGNEKLFF. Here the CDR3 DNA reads TGTGCCAGCAGTTTACGGGGTCGTCGAGGACAGGGTAATGAAAAACTGTTTTTT.